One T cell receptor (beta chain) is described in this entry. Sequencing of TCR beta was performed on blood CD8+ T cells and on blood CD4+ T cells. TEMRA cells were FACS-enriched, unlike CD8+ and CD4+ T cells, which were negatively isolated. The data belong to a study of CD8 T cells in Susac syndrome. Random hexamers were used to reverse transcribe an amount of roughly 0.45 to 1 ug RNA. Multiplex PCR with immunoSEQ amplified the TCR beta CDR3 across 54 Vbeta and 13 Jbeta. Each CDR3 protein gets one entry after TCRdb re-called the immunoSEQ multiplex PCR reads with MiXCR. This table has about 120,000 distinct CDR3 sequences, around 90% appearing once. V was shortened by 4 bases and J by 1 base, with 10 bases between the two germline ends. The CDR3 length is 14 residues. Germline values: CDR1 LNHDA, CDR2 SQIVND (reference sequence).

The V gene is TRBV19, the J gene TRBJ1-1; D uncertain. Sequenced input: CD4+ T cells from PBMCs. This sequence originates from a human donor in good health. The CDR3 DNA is TGTGCCAGTAGTAACAGTCGGAAGAACACTGAAGCTTTCTTT. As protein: CASSNSRKNTEAFF.